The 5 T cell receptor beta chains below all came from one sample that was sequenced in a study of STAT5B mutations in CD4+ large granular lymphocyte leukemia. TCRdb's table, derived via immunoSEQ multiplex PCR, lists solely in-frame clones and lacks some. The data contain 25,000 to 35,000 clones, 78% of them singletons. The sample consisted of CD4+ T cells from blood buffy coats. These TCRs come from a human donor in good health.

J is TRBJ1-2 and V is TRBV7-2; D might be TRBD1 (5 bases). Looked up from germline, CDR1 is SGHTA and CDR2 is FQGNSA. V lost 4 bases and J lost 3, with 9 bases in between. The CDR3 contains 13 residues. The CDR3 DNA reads TGTGCCAGCAGCTCAGGGTTGGACTATGGCTACACCTTC. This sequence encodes CASSSGLDYGYTF.

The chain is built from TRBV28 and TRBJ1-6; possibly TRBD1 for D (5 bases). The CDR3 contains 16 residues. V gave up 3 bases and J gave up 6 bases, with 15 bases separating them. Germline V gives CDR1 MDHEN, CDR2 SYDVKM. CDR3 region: CASSLRAGFRNSPLHF. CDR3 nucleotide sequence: TGTGCCAGCAGTTTGAGGGCAGGGTTTCGTAATTCACCCCTCCACTTT.

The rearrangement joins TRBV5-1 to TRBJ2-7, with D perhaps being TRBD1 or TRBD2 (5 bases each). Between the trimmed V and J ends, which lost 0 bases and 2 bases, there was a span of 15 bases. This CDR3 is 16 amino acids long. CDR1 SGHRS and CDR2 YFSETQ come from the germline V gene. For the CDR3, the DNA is TGCGCCAGCAGCTTGGCCCCGGGACCCTCGACCTACGAGCAGTACTTC. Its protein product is CASSLAPGPSTYEQYF.

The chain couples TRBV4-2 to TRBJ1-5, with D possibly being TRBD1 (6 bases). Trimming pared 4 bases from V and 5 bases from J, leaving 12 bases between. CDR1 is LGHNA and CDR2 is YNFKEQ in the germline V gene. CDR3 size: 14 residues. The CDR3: CASSPGAGDQPQHF. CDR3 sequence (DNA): TGTGCCAGCAGCCCTGGGGCAGGGGATCAGCCCCAGCATTTT.

The CDR3 sequence: CASTPTWASGRYEQYF. Written as DNA, the CDR3 is TGTGCCAGCACCCCTACGTGGGCTAGCGGGAGGTACGAGCAGTACTTC. The chain joins TRBV7-2 to TRBJ2-7, with TRBD2 identical over 11 bases. Germline assignment: CDR1 SGHTA and CDR2 FQGNSA. This CDR3 is built from 16 residues. Trimming at V came to 7 bases and at J to 4 bases, leaving 12 bases not matched to a gene.